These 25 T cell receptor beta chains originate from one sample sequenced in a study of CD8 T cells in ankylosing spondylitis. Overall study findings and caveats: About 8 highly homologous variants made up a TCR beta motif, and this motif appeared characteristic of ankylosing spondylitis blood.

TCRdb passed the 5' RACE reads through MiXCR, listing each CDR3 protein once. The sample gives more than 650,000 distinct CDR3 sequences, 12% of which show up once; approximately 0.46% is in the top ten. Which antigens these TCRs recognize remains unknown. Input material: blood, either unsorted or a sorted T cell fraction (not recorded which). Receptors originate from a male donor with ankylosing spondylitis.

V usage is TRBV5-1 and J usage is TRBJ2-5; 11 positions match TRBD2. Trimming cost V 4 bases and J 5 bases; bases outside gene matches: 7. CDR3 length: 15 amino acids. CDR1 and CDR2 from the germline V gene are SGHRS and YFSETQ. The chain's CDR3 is CASSPTSGSIETQYF. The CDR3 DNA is TGCGCCAGCAGCCCCACTAGCGGGAGTATCGAGACCCAGTACTTC.

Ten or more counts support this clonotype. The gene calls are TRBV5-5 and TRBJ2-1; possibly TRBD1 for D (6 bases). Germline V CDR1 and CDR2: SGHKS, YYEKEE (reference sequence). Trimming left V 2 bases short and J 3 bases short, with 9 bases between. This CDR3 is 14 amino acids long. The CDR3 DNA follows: TGTGCCAGCAGCTTTCAGGGGAACTACAATGAGCAGTTCTTC. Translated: CASSFQGNYNEQFF.

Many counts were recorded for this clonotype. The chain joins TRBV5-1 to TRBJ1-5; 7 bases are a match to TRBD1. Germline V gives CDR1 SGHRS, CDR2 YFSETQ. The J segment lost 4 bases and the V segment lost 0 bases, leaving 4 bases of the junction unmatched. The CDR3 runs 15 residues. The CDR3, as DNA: TGCGCCAGCAGCTTGGGACAGGGAATTAATCAGCCCCAGCATTTT. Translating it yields CASSLGQGINQPQHF.

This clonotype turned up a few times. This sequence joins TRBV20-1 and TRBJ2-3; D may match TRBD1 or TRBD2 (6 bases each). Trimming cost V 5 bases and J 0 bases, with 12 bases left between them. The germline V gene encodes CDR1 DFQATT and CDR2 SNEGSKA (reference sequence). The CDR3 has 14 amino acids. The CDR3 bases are TGCAGTGCTCGGGGGCCCTTCAGCACAGATACGCAGTATTTT. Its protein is CSARGPFSTDTQYF.

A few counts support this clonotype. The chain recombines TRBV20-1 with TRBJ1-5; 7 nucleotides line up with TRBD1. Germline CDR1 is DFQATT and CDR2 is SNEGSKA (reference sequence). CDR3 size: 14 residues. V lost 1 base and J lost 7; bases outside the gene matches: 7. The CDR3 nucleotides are TGCAGTGCTAGAGTGGCAGGGGGATGGCAGCCCCAGCATTTT. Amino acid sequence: CSARVAGGWQPQHF.

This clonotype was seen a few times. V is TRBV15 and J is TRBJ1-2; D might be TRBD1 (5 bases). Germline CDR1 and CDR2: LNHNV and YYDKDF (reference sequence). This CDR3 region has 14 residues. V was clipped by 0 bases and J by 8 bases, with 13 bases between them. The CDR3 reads CATSRERGAGGYTF. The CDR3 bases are TGTGCCACCAGCAGAGAAAGAGGGGCTGGCGGCTACACCTTC.

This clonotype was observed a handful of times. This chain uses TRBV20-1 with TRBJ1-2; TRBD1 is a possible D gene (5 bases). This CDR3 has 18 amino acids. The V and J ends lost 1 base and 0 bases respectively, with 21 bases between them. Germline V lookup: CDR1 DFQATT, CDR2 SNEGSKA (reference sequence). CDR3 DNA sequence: TGCAGTGCTAGAGCTACCGGGGACCCGAGGGCGCCTAACTATGGCTACACCTTC. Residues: CSARATGDPRAPNYGYTF.

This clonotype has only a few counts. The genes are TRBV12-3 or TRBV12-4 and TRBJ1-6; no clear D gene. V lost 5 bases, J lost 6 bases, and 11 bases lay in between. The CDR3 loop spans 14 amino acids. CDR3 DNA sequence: TGTGCCAGCAGTCCAGCGGGAAGTAATTCACCCCTCCACTTT. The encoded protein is CASSPAGSNSPLHF.

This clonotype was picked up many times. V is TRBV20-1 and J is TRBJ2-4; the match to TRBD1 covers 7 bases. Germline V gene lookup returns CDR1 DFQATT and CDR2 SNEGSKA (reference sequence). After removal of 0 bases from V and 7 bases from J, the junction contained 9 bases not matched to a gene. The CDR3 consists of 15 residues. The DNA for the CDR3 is TGCAGTGCTAGAGATAGGGGACAGAGCGGCAACATTCAGTACTTC. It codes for CSARDRGQSGNIQYF.

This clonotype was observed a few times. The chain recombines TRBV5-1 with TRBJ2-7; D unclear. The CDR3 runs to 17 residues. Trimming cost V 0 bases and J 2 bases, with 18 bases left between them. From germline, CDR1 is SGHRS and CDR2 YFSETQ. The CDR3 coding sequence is TGCGCCAGCAGCTTGGCCGTTATTGGAACCGGCCCCTACGAGCAGTACTTC. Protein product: CASSLAVIGTGPYEQYF.

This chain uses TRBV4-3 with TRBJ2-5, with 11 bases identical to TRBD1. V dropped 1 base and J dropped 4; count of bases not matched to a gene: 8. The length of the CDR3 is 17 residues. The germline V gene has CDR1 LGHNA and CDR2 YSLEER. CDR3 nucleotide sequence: TGCGCCAGCAGCCAAGTTGCCGGGACAGGGGGTTTAGAGACCCAGTACTTC. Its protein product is CASSQVAGTGGLETQYF.

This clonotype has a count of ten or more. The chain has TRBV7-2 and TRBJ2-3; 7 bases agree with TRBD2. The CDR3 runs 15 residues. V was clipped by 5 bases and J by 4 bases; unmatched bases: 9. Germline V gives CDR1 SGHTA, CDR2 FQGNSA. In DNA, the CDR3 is TGTGCCAGCAGCCCCCGTAGGCTAGCGGCAGATACGCAGTATTTT. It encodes CASSPRRLAADTQYF.

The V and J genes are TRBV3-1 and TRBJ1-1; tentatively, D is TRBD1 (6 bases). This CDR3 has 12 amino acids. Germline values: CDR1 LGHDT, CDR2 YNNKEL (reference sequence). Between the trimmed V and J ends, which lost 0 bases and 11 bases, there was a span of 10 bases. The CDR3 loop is CASSQDSTGAFF. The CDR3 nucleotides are TGTGCCAGCAGCCAAGATTCCACAGGGGCTTTCTTT.

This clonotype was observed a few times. The CDR3: CASSLGEGQGSPDTQYF. In DNA form, the CDR3 reads TGCGCCAGCAGCCTGGGTGAGGGACAGGGGAGTCCAGATACGCAGTATTTT. The rearrangement joins TRBV5-1 to TRBJ2-3; 10 bases line up with TRBD1. V dropped 4 bases and J dropped 4; count of bases not matched to a gene: 12. This CDR3 is built from 17 residues. Germline lookup yields CDR1 SGHRS and CDR2 YFSETQ.

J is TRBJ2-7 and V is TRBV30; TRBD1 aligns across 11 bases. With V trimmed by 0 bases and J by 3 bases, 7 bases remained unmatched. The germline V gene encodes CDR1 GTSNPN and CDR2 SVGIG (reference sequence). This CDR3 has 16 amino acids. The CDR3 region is CAWSVQFGTGGYEQYF. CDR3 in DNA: TGTGCCTGGAGTGTACAGTTCGGGACAGGGGGCTACGAGCAGTACTTC.

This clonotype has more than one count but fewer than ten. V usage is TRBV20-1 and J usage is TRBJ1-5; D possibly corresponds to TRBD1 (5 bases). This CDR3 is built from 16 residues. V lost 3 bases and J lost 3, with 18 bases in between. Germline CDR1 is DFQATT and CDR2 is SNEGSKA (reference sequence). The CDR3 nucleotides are TGCAGTGCTAGCGGGATCGAAGGGGCGATCAATCAGCCCCAGCATTTT. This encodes CSASGIEGAINQPQHF.

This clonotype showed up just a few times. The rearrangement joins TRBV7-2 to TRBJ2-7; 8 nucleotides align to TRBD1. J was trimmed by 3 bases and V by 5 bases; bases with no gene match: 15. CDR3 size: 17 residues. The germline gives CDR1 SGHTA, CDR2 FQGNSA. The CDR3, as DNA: TGTGCCAGCAGCCGGAGGGGAGGACAGGGAATGTTCTACGAGCAGTACTTC. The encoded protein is CASSRRGGQGMFYEQYF.

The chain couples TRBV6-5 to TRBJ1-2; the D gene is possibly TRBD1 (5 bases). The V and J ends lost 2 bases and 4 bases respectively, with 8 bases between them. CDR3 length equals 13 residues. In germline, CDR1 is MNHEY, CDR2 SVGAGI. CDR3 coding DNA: TGTGCCAGCAGTTACGGGGGTCCCTATGGCTACACCTTC. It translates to CASSYGGPYGYTF.

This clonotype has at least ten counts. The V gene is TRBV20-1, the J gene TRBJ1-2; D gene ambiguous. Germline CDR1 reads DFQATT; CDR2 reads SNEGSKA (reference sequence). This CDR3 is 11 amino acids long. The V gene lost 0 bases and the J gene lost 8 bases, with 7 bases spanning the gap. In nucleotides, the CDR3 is TGCAGTGCTAGAGATCCCCGGGGCTACACCTTC. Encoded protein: CSARDPRGYTF.

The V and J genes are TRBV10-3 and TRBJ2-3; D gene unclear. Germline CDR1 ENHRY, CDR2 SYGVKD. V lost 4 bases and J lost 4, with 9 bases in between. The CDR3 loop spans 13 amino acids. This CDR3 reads CAISVLSADTQYF. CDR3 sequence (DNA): TGTGCCATCAGTGTTCTATCTGCAGATACGCAGTATTTT.

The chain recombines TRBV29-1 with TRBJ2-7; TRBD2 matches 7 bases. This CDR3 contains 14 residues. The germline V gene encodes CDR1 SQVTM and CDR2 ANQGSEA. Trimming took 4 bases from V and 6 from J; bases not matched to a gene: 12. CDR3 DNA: TGCAGCGTTGCTGGGGCGGGAGTCCTCTCCGAGCAGTACTTC. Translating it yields CSVAGAGVLSEQYF.

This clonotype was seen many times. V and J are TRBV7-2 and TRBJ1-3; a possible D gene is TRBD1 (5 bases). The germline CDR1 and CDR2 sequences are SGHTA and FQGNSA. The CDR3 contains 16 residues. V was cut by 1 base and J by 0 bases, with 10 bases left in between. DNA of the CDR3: TGTGCCAGCAGCTTAGACCGGGGGACCTCTGGAAACACCATATATTTT. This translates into CASSLDRGTSGNTIYF.

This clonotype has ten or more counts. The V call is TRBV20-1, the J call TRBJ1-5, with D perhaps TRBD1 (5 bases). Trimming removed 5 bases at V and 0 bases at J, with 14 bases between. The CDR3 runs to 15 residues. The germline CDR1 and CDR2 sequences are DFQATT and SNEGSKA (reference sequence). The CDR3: CSAPHDSYSNQPQHF. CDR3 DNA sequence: TGCAGTGCTCCACACGACAGTTATAGCAATCAGCCCCAGCATTTT.

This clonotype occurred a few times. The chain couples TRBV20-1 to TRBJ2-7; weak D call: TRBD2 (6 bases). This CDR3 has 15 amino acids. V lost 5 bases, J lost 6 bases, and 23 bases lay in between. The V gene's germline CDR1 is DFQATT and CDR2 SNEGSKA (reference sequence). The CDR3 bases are TGCAGTGCTCCCCTCCCCCTAGCGTCTTCTGCCGAGCAGTACTTC. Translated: CSAPLPLASSAEQYF.

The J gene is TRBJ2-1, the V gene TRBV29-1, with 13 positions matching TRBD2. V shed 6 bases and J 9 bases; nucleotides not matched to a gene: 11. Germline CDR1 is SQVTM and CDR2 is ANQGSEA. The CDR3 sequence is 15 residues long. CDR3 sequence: CSVTVGTSGDSEQFF. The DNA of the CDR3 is TGCAGCGTCACAGTCGGGACTAGCGGGGACAGTGAGCAGTTCTTC.